The T cell receptor beta chain under discussion was sequenced for a study of blood T cell repertoires in COVID-19. In the study overall: Acute and convalescent COVID-19 specimens originated in the United States, Italy and Spain.

Original methodology: Nucleated cell counts were estimated from reference gene primer amplification. Clones were sequenced by immunoSEQ multiplex PCR, and TCRdb holds only the in-frame ones, with some missing. The V and J calls and clone size are taken from that table; D and trimming were inferred from the DNA. The sample shows about 64,000 clones, approximately 83% of them seen only once. Looked up from germline, CDR1 is DFQATT and CDR2 is SNEGSKA (reference sequence). This CDR3 spans 11 amino acids. V lost 4 bases and J 8 bases, leaving 11 bases between the germline ends. With respect to this clone: The same CDR3 arises from other DNA sequences in this sample as well.

V gene TRBV20-1 combines with J gene TRBJ1-2, with TRBD1 as a possible D gene (5 bases). The receptor comes from a man in his forties or fifties with acute or convalescent COVID-19. Sequences were obtained from peripheral blood. The CDR3 sequence is CSAIQGSGYTF. The CDR3 region has the DNA TGCAGTGCTATTCAGGGAAGCGGCTACACCTTC.